One sample yielded the 9 T cell receptor beta chains listed below, sequenced in a study of T cells in Graves' hyperthyroidism and ophthalmopathy. The TCR beta CDR3 regions underwent amplification using RNA transcripts as the source. During a first-round RT-PCR of the TCR CDR3, the HTBI primer set was used. Using its own MiXCR run on the multiplex PCR reads, TCRdb lists one record per CDR3 protein. This sample has almost 500,000 distinct CDR3 sequences; about 20% occur once, and the top ten carry around 54%. The sample comprised blood. These TCRs come from a woman in her seventies with Graves' ophthalmopathy.

This clonotype has a handful of counts. The chain uses TRBV3-1 and TRBJ2-7, with TRBD1 identical over 8 bases. Germline CDR1 LGHDT, CDR2 YNNKEL (reference sequence). The CDR3 has 14 amino acids. V trimming: 4 bases; J trimming: 7 bases; junction bases outside the gene matches: 9. CDR3 amino acids: CASSRAGGVGEQYF. Written as DNA, the CDR3 is TGTGCCAGCAGCCGAGCAGGGGGCGTAGGTGAGCAGTACTTC.

In this sample, this clonotype turned up a few times. The V gene is TRBV5-1, the J gene TRBJ2-1, with a tentative D call TRBD2 (5 bases). V was pared by 0 bases and J by 7 bases, with 14 bases between. The CDR3 is made up of 15 amino acids. The V gene's germline CDR1 is SGHRS and CDR2 YFSETQ. The DNA of the CDR3 is TGCGCCAGCAGCTTGGTTGGACTTGCCGTAAATGAGCAGTTCTTC. This encodes CASSLVGLAVNEQFF. Supplemented by reference TRBV5-1 and TRBJ2-1, the full variable domain reads KAGVTQTPRYLIKTRGQQVTLSCSPISGHRSVSWYQQTPGQGLQFLFEYFSETQRNKGNFPGRFSGRQFSNSRSEMNVSTLELGDSALYLCASSLVGLAVNEQFFGPGTRLTVL.

This clonotype appeared many times. The V gene is TRBV28, the J gene TRBJ2-7; unclear D gene. The CDR3 has 14 amino acids. CDR1 MDHEN and CDR2 SYDVKM come from the germline V gene. V lost 7 bases and J lost 2, with 15 bases in between. CDR3 sequence: CASTSGAYPYEQYF. The CDR3 DNA sequence: TGTGCCAGCACCTCGGGCGCCTACCCCTACGAGCAGTACTTC. Supplemented by reference TRBV28 and TRBJ2-7, the full variable domain reads DVKVTQSSRYLVKRTGEKVFLECVQDMDHENMFWYRQDPGLGLRLIYFSYDVKMKEKGDIPEGYSVSREKKERFSLILESASTNQTSMYLCASTSGAYPYEQYFGPGTRLTVT.

A few counts support this clonotype. This chain links TRBV28 with TRBJ2-4, with D tentatively TRBD1 or TRBD2 (6 bases each). Per the germline V gene, CDR1 is MDHEN and CDR2 is SYDVKM. V lost 5 bases to trimming and J lost 6 bases, with 14 bases between them. The CDR3 is made up of 14 amino acids. The CDR3 nucleotides read TGTGCCAGCAGTCCCTCGGGGGCGCGAAACATTCAGTACTTC. As protein: CASSPSGARNIQYF. The full variable domain, rest sourced from reference TRBV28 and TRBJ2-4, is DVKVTQSSRYLVKRTGEKVFLECVQDMDHENMFWYRQDPGLGLRLIYFSYDVKMKEKGDIPEGYSVSREKKERFSLILESASTNQTSMYLCASSPSGARNIQYFGAGTRLSVL.

This clonotype showed up many times. V and J are TRBV28 and TRBJ1-2; D is unclear. Germline V gives CDR1 MDHEN, CDR2 SYDVKM. V lost 4 bases, J lost 4 bases, and 7 bases lay in between. CDR3 length equals 12 residues. The CDR3 is CASSSRGYGYTF. The CDR3 region has the DNA TGTGCCAGCAGTTCCCGGGGCTATGGCTACACCTTC.

The genes are TRBV20-1 and TRBJ2-3; the match to TRBD1 covers 8 bases. The CDR3 is made up of 14 amino acids. CDR1 and CDR2 (germline): DFQATT, SNEGSKA (reference sequence). The V and J ends lost 7 bases and 5 bases, in that order; junction bases with no gene match: 11. The CDR3 nucleotides are TGCAGTGGTACGGACAGGGAAGTACGAGATACGCAGTATTTT. Amino acids: CSGTDREVRDTQYF.

This clonotype was seen many times. The V call is TRBV2, the J call TRBJ2-6; 9 bases map to TRBD1. Germline V lookup: CDR1 SNHLY, CDR2 FYNNEI. The CDR3 is 15 residues long. J lost 4 bases, V lost 8 bases, and 6 bases had no gene match. CDR3: CASEGQGSGANVLTF. The CDR3 nucleotides read TGTGCCAGCGAGGGACAGGGTTCCGGGGCCAACGTCCTGACTTTC.

This clonotype was seen a few times. This chain joins TRBV5-6 and TRBJ1-1, with a possible D match to TRBD1 (5 bases). Trimming took off 4 bases at V and 3 bases at J, with 13 bases between the two ends. The germline V gene has CDR1 SGHDT and CDR2 YYEEEE. The CDR3 is 14 amino acids. CDR3: CASSRGVSDTEAFF. In DNA, the CDR3 is TGTGCCAGCAGCCGAGGGGTGAGTGACACTGAAGCTTTCTTT.

The genes are TRBV6-2 or TRBV6-3 and TRBJ2-3; D is perhaps TRBD1 (6 bases). Germline-derived CDR1 and CDR2 are MNHEY and SVGEGT. The CDR3 loop spans 15 amino acids. V lost 5 bases and J lost 4, with 16 bases in between. CDR3: CASSARGRWPDTQYF. DNA of the CDR3: TGTGCCAGCAGTGCCAGGGGAAGATGGCCAGATACGCAGTATTTT.